Shown below are 5 T cell receptor beta chains from a single sample sequenced in a study of blood T cell repertoires in COVID-19. TCRdb keeps only in-frame clones here, not all; method: immunoSEQ multiplex PCR. Of roughly 120,000 clones listed, 88% are singletons. Sequencing was performed on peripheral blood. These receptors were taken from a woman in her seventies who had recovered from COVID-19.

This chain connects TRBV2 to TRBJ2-2, with TRBD2 matching 8 bases. The CDR3 totals 14 residues. The germline CDR1 and CDR2 sequences are SNHLY and FYNNEI. After removal of 6 bases from V and 4 bases from J, the junction contained 4 bases not matched to a gene. CDR3 protein: CASRPGTSTGELFF. Here the CDR3 DNA reads TGTGCCAGCAGACCCGGGACTAGCACCGGGGAGCTGTTTTTT.

The rearrangement joins TRBV3-1 (or the pseudogene TRBV3-2) to TRBJ2-3, with D unresolved. V lost 4 bases and J 1 base, leaving 9 bases between the germline ends. This CDR3 comprises 14 residues. Germline V gives CDR1 LGHDT, CDR2 YNNKEL (reference sequence). The CDR3 sequence is CASSRTGGTDTQYF. CDR3 DNA: TGTGCCAGCAGCCGAACCGGTGGCACAGATACGCAGTATTTT.

This chain joins TRBV4-3 and TRBJ1-6, with D possibly being TRBD1 (5 bases). The CDR3 is 15 amino acids. Germline CDR1 is LGHNA and CDR2 is YSLEER. V was shortened by 1 base and J by 10 bases, with 14 bases between the two germline ends. CDR3 in amino acids: CASSQAGHKGSPLHF. The CDR3 nucleotides are TGCGCCAGCAGCCAAGCCGGACACAAAGGCTCACCCCTCCACTTT.

The genes are TRBV5-1 and TRBJ2-6, with a possible D match to TRBD1 (7 bases). Germline V lookup: CDR1 SGHRS, CDR2 YFSETQ. Deletions cut 4 bases from V and 2 bases from J, with 10 bases between. This CDR3 comprises 15 residues. CDR3 coding DNA: TGCGCCAGCAGCGGAGGGGGCACTGGGGCCAACGTCCTGACTTTC. Protein product: CASSGGGTGANVLTF.

The V call is TRBV30, the J call TRBJ2-5, with D possibly TRBD2 on 5 matching bases. The germline V gene has CDR1 GTSNPN and CDR2 SVGIG (reference sequence). V lost 6 bases, J lost 5 bases, and 16 bases lay in between. The CDR3 consists of 13 residues. The CDR3, as DNA: TGTGCCTGCCTCAAGAGGGATCGGGAGACCCAGTACTTC. This encodes CACLKRDRETQYF.